One sample yielded the 16 T cell receptor beta chains listed below, sequenced in a study of blood T cells in healthy people across ages. A second roughly 6 to 12 cycle PCR used barcoded and J-beta primers. TCRdb reanalysed the 5' RACE reads using MiXCR and keeps one entry per CDR3 protein. Of 1,500,000 or so distinct CDR3 sequences in the sample, roughly 43% are singletons; the top ten hold about 4%. The sequenced sample consisted of blood. These receptors were taken from a young woman in good health.

This clonotype has just one count. The rearrangement uses TRBV20-1 and TRBJ2-2; the D gene is possibly TRBD1 (6 bases). CDR3 size: 16 residues. Trimming cost V 3 bases and J 2 bases, with 16 bases left between them. Germline V gene data show CDR1 as DFQATT and CDR2 as SNEGSKA (reference sequence). The CDR3 coding sequence is TGCAGTGCTAGTCGCACAGGGAACCCCAACACCGGGGAGCTGTTTTTT. As protein: CSASRTGNPNTGELFF.

This clonotype has a handful of counts. This chain joins TRBV7-2 and TRBJ1-1; 10 positions match TRBD1. V lost 4 bases to trimming and J lost 3 bases; unmatched junction nucleotides: 2. Looked up from germline, CDR1 is SGHTA and CDR2 is FQGNSA. The length of the CDR3 is 14 residues. The CDR3 sequence is CASSSGTGDTEAFF. The CDR3 DNA reads TGTGCCAGCAGCTCCGGGACAGGGGACACTGAAGCTTTCTTT.

The J gene is TRBJ2-7, the V gene TRBV28, with D perhaps assigned TRBD1 or TRBD2 (5 bases each). The germline V and J ends were trimmed by 7 bases and 7 bases, with 14 bases remaining between them. The CDR3 is 12 amino acids. The germline V gene encodes CDR1 MDHEN and CDR2 SYDVKM. As DNA, the CDR3 is TGTGCCAGCACCTGGGGGTACGGAGAGCAGTACTTC. Its translation: CASTWGYGEQYF.

The rearrangement joins TRBV20-1 to TRBJ2-7; TRBD2 matches 7 bases. The V gene end was trimmed by 5 bases and the J gene end by 7 bases; junction bases not matched to a gene: 17. Germline V gene data show CDR1 as DFQATT and CDR2 as SNEGSKA (reference sequence). The CDR3 covers 15 residues. The DNA for the CDR3 is TGCAGTGCTCCTTGGGGGGGGTCCCTCTTTGGGGAGCAGTACTTC. It yields the protein CSAPWGGSLFGEQYF.

The chain has TRBV4-3 and TRBJ1-5, with D possibly being TRBD1 (6 bases). Trimming left V 0 bases short and J 2 bases short, with 11 bases between. This CDR3 comprises 16 residues. CDR1 is LGHNA, CDR2 YSLEER, per germline. The CDR3 reads CASSQDWGHGNQPQHF. In nucleotides, the CDR3 is TGCGCCAGCAGCCAAGATTGGGGGCATGGCAATCAGCCCCAGCATTTT.

The J gene is TRBJ1-5, the V gene TRBV10-3, with 10 bases aligning to TRBD1. The germline V gene encodes CDR1 ENHRY and CDR2 SYGVKD. V shed 2 bases, J shed 6 bases, and the junction held 7 bases outside the gene matches. The CDR3 sequence is 16 residues long. The CDR3 here is CAISEMDRGFSQPQHF. CDR3 DNA sequence: TGTGCCATCAGTGAGATGGACAGGGGGTTCAGTCAGCCCCAGCATTTT.

This clonotype was counted between two and nine times. The gene calls are TRBV19 and TRBJ2-7; D remains unclear. This CDR3 has 14 amino acids. The germline V gene has CDR1 LNHDA and CDR2 SQIVND (reference sequence). The V gene lost 4 bases and the J gene lost 2 bases, with 12 bases spanning the gap. DNA for the CDR3: TGTGCCAGTAGTAACCCACGAGCCGCCTACGAGCAGTACTTC. Its translation: CASSNPRAAYEQYF.

The chain employs TRBV18 and TRBJ1-2; the D is unclear. The germline gives CDR1 KGHSH, CDR2 LQKENI. The CDR3 extends over 14 amino acids. V was clipped by 6 bases and J by 4 bases, with 15 bases between them. CDR3 amino acids: CASSGGVGGYGYTF. In nucleotides, the CDR3 is TGTGCCAGCTCGGGTGGAGTCGGAGGCTATGGCTACACCTTC. Combining the CDR3 with reference TRBV18 and TRBJ1-2 gives the whole variable domain NAGVMQNPRHLVRRRGQEARLRCSPMKGHSHVYWYRQLPEEGLKFMVYLQKENIIDESGMPKERFSAEFPKEGPSILRIQQVVRGDSAAYFCASSGGVGGYGYTFGSGTRLTVV.

This clonotype was counted a few times. This chain links TRBV7-9 with TRBJ1-1; D remains ambiguous. Germline V gene data show CDR1 as SEHNR and CDR2 as FQNEAQ (reference sequence). Trimming removed 5 bases at V and 5 bases at J, with 21 bases between. CDR3 size: 16 residues. CDR3 sequence (DNA): TGTGCCAGCAGCCCAGGAGAAGCGGTCCCGAGGACTGAAGCTTTCTTT. Amino acids: CASSPGEAVPRTEAFF.

The chain has TRBV6-6 and TRBJ2-3, with TRBD1 matching 9 bases. Trimming at V came to 2 bases and at J to 0 bases, leaving 3 bases not matched to a gene. Germline V CDR1 and CDR2: MNHNY, SVGAGI (reference sequence). The CDR3 runs to 16 residues. Here the CDR3 DNA reads TGTGCCAGCAGTTACGGGACAGGGCCCAGCACAGATACGCAGTATTTT. Translation gives CASSYGTGPSTDTQYF.

A remark on this clonotype: A junction end diverges from the germline sequence, so it may reflect a read error. The J gene is TRBJ1-1, the V gene TRBV25-1, with unresolved D. CDR1 is MGHDK, CDR2 SYGVNS, per germline. CDR3 length equals 15 residues. CDR3 protein: CVSSEGSVTNTEAFF. The CDR3 bases are TGTGTCAGCAGTGAGGGCTCAGTTACGAACACTGAAGCTTTCTTT.

This clonotype has just a few counts. The V gene is TRBV20-1, the J gene TRBJ1-1, with unresolved D. V dropped 7 bases and J dropped 5 bases, with 14 bases sitting between them. Germline V gene lookup returns CDR1 DFQATT and CDR2 SNEGSKA (reference sequence). CDR3 length equals 12 residues. In nucleotides, the CDR3 is TGCAGTGTCCCCCATGACGGTACTGAAGCTTTCTTT. Translation: CSVPHDGTEAFF.

This rearrangement joins TRBV20-1 to TRBJ2-7, with D possibly matching TRBD2 (6 bases). Trimming removed 4 bases from V and 7 bases from J, with 20 bases in between. Germline CDR1 and CDR2: DFQATT and SNEGSKA (reference sequence). This CDR3 contains 14 residues. The CDR3 DNA reads as TGCAGTGCTAACCGGGACTCCCCCGCAAATGAGCAGTACTTC. Protein: CSANRDSPANEQYF.

The chain uses TRBV7-8 and TRBJ2-7, with 8 bases aligning to TRBD1. From germline, CDR1 is SGHVS and CDR2 FQNEAQ. There are 14 residues in the CDR3. The junction had 9 bases not matched to a gene; V was cut back by 5 bases and J by 6 bases. CDR3 nucleotides: TGTGCCAGCAGCCCTTGGACAGGGTTAGGCGAGCAGTACTTC. The encoded protein is CASSPWTGLGEQYF.

The V call is TRBV10-3, the J call TRBJ1-2; 10 bases fit TRBD1. The germline V gene has CDR1 ENHRY and CDR2 SYGVKD. The ends lost 6 bases at V and 6 bases at J; junction bases unmatched: 4. This CDR3 spans 13 amino acids. CDR3 loop: CAIRDRGHHGYTF. The CDR3 nucleotides read TGTGCCATCAGAGACAGGGGGCATCATGGCTACACCTTC.

This clonotype has more than one count but fewer than ten. This chain uses TRBV2 with TRBJ2-3; no firm D call. The CDR3 is 15 residues long. V gave up 6 bases and J gave up 1 base, with 14 bases separating them. CDR1 is SNHLY, CDR2 FYNNEI, per germline. As DNA, the CDR3 is TGTGCCAGCAGGAGTAATCATGCTGGCACAGATACGCAGTATTTT. Translation gives CASRSNHAGTDTQYF.